This T cell receptor (beta chain) was retrieved from a study of vaccination and CD4 T cells after COVID-19. Points from the study as a whole: Convalescent patients had a median roughly 90% of reactive clones appearing only post-vaccination. Spike mono-reactivity marked 304 of 307 vaccine-specific clones in convalescent patients.

Treatment reported: 10-day PBMC culture with coronavirus spike peptide pools or control peptides (ViraFEST assay). Both day 3 and day 7 involved replacing half of the medium with fresh IL-2 medium. Of note for this clonotype: Its matching antigen is unknown.

The CDR3 runs 13 residues. CDR1 SEHNR and CDR2 FQNEAQ come from the germline V gene (reference sequence). Trimming removed 8 bases at V and 8 bases at J, with 16 bases between. Cultured CD4+ T cell DNA was sequenced using the Oncomine TCR Beta short-read assay. MiXCR, run by TCRdb on the PCR reads, gives a single entry per CDR3 protein. The sample carries roughly 11,000 distinct CDR3 sequences, roughly 51% recorded once. This chain joins TRBV7-9 and TRBJ2-1, with D perhaps TRBD1 or TRBD2 (5 bases each). This receptor was taken from a human donor who had recovered from COVID-19. The sequenced sample consisted of CD4+ T cells from blood, cultured in vitro. CDR3 protein: CASGLGEFHEQFF. DNA for the CDR3: TGTGCCAGCGGGCTGGGGGAGTTCCATGAGCAGTTCTTC.